These T cell receptor beta chains were read from a single sample in a study of T cell responses to AZD1222 COVID-19 vaccine. Profiled with immunoSEQ multiplex PCR; TCRdb holds only in-frame clones, not every one. The table records about 82,000 clones, 90% of them present only once. Sequences were derived from peripheral blood, sampled on day 0 of AZD1222 vaccination. Source of these receptors: an adult in good health. CDR3s include the opening cysteine and the closing phenylalanine or tryptophan. Fields, in order: J gene, D gene, clone size, V gene, CDR3 length, CDR3 DNA, CDR3 protein. D genes are given only for firm matches. Size is omitted from some rows. Given values are once, few, many or a class for expanded clones.

>TRBJ2-7|-|-|TRBV3-1/TRBV3-2|14
TGTGCCAGCAGCCAAGGGACGGGGGCCTACGAGCAGTACTTC
CASSQGTGAYEQYF
>TRBJ2-3|TRBD2|-|TRBV20-1|14
TGCAGTGCTAGTTTACTAGCGGGGGGGAATACGCAGTATTTT
CSASLLAGGNTQYF
>TRBJ2-7|-|-|TRBV6-2/TRBV6-3|12
TGTGCCAGCAGCCGGACAACCTACGAGCAGTACTTC
CASSRTTYEQYF
>TRBJ2-3|-|-|TRBV7-3|15
TGTGCCAGCAGCCGCGACGGAGGTAGCACAGATACGCAGTATTTT
CASSRDGGSTDTQYF
>TRBJ1-6|-|few|TRBV6-5|15
TGTGCCAGCAGTAGCCTTAACCCATATAATTCACCCCTCCACTTT
CASSSLNPYNSPLHF
>TRBJ2-2|-|-|TRBV25-1|14
TGTGCCAGCAGTGAATCGGGTACCACCGGGGAGCTGTTTTTT
CASSESGTTGELFF
>TRBJ1-2|TRBD1|-|TRBV5-5|14
TGTGCCAGCAGCACCGGGACAGGGGGTTATGGCTACACCTTC
CASSTGTGGYGYTF
>TRBJ1-5|TRBD1|-|TRBV28|15
TGTGCCAGCAGCTTGGACAGGGATAGCAATCAGCCCCAGCATTTT
CASSLDRDSNQPQHF
>TRBJ1-6|TRBD1|-|TRBV5-1|16
TGCGCCAGCAGCCCGGGACAGGGCCTTAACAATTCACCCCTCCACTTT
CASSPGQGLNNSPLHF
>TRBJ2-4|TRBD1|-|TRBV5-1|14
TGCGCCAGCAAGACAGGGGGGACCAAAAACATTCAGTACTTC
CASKTGGTKNIQYF
>TRBJ1-1|TRBD1|-|TRBV4-1|17
TGCGCCAGCAGCCAAGAGGAACAGGGGGCCCGGGGCGCTGAAGCTTTCTTT
CASSQEEQGARGAEAFF
>TRBJ1-2|-|-|TRBV3-1/TRBV3-2|18
TGTGCCAGCAGCCCCTTCCAACAGAACGCAGGTTTAGGCTATGGCTACACCTTC
CASSPFQQNAGLGYGYTF
>TRBJ1-2|-|-|TRBV12-3/TRBV12-4|13
TGTGCCAGCAGTTCGCAGAGATCTTATGGCTACACCTTC
CASSSQRSYGYTF
>TRBJ2-3|TRBD2|-|TRBV7-3|16
TGTGCCAGCAGCTTAGGCGGGGGGTTAGGCACAGATACGCAGTATTTT
CASSLGGGLGTDTQYF
>TRBJ2-3|-|-|TRBV5-4|14
TGTGCCCTCAAGGAGGCAGGGCAGGGGGATACGCAGTATTTT
CALKEAGQGDTQYF
>TRBJ1-5|TRBD1|-|TRBV28|14
TGTGCCAGCAGTCCACAGGGGGAAGGTCAGCCCCAGCATTTT
CASSPQGEGQPQHF
>TRBJ1-1|TRBD1|medium-sized|TRBV25-1|14
TGTGCCAGCAGTGAATCCGGAGACAGGGCTGAAGCTTTCTTT
CASSESGDRAEAFF
>TRBJ2-1|TRBD2|-|TRBV4-3|15
TGCGCCAGCAGCCAAGTTGCGGGGGGGCCGGGTGAGCAGTTCTTC
CASSQVAGGPGEQFF
>TRBJ1-3|-|-|TRBV6-6|15
TGTGCCAGCAGTTACGGCCTAACCTCTGGAAACACCATATATTTT
CASSYGLTSGNTIYF
>TRBJ2-7|-|-|TRBV5-6|13
TGTGCCAGCAGCCGGGACACCTCCTACGAGCAGTACTTC
CASSRDTSYEQYF
>TRBJ2-7|TRBD1|-|TRBV3-1/TRBV3-2|15
TGTGCCAGCAGCCACCCCGGGACAGCTTCCTACGAGCAGTACTTC
CASSHPGTASYEQYF
>TRBJ1-4|TRBD1|-|TRBV19|16
TGTGCCAGTAGTGCCCGGGTGGACAGGGCTGGTGAAAAACTGTTTTTT
CASSARVDRAGEKLFF
>TRBJ1-5|TRBD1|-|TRBV19|15
TGTGCCAGTAGGGACAGGGTTAATAGCAATCAGCCCCAGCATTTT
CASRDRVNSNQPQHF
>TRBJ2-5|TRBD2|-|TRBV25-1|14
TGTGCCAGCAGTGACCTCGGGGGAGGGGAGACCCAGTACTTC
CASSDLGGGETQYF
>TRBJ2-7|-|-|TRBV7-8|16
TGTGCCAGCAGCCCTAAGGACACCGTGAATGTCTACGAGCAGTACTTC
CASSPKDTVNVYEQYF
>TRBJ1-1|-|once|TRBV6-5|11
TGTGCCAGCAGAAGGAGTACTGAAGCTTTCTTT
CASRRSTEAFF
>TRBJ1-1|TRBD1|-|TRBV6-5|15
TGTGCCAGCAAACCCGTGCAGACAGGGGGGACTGAAGCTTTCTTT
CASKPVQTGGTEAFF
>TRBJ2-3|-|-|TRBV5-5|14
TGTGCCAGCAGCCCCCACTCGGGGGCAGATACGCAGTATTTT
CASSPHSGADTQYF
>TRBJ2-3|-|-|TRBV4-3|14
TGCGCCAGCAGCCAATTGGCTGGGTCAGATACGCAGTATTTT
CASSQLAGSDTQYF
>TRBJ2-7|-|-|TRBV9|14
TGTGCCAGCAGCCCCCCGGGACGGATCGAGGAGCAGTACTTC
CASSPPGRIEEQYF
>TRBJ2-5|TRBD1|-|TRBV5-8|16
TGTGCCAGCACGTCGCCAGACAGGGGTGTGGTTGAGACCCAGTACTTC
CASTSPDRGVVETQYF
>TRBJ1-6|-|-|TRBV3-1/TRBV3-2|15
TGTGCCAGCAGCCAAGTGTCCGGGACCAATTCACCCCTCCACTTT
CASSQVSGTNSPLHF
>TRBJ2-5|TRBD2|-|TRBV10-1|17
TGCGCCAGCAGTGAGTCGGGAGCGGGGGGCAGGGGGGAGACCCAGTACTTC
CASSESGAGGRGETQYF
>TRBJ1-6|-|-|TRBV28|14
TGTGCCAGTAGGATCGACAGCCTAAATTCACCCCTCCACTTT
CASRIDSLNSPLHF
>TRBJ2-3|TRBD2|-|TRBV6-5|16
TGTGCCAGCAGTTACTCGGTAGCGGGGGGCGCAGATACGCAGTATTTT
CASSYSVAGGADTQYF
>TRBJ1-2|TRBD1|-|TRBV10-3|16
TGTGCCATCAGCTACGACCGGGACAGGGGGGGCTATGGCTACACCTTC
CAISYDRDRGGYGYTF
>TRBJ2-2|TRBD1|-|TRBV19|15
TGTGCCAGTAGTTGGGGGACAGTGAACACCGGGGAGCTGTTTTTT
CASSWGTVNTGELFF
>TRBJ1-1|-|-|TRBV2|13
TGTGCCAGCAGGACACGCGGGAACACTGAAGCTTTCTTT
CASRTRGNTEAFF
>TRBJ1-2|-|-|TRBV19|17
TGTGCCAGTAGTATAGATTTGACGGCGTTGAGTTCCTATGGCTACACCTTC
CASSIDLTALSSYGYTF
>TRBJ1-3|-|-|TRBV7-9|14
TGTGCCAGCAGCTTCCCTATCTCTGGAAACACCATATATTTT
CASSFPISGNTIYF
>TRBJ1-4|TRBD1|-|TRBV4-2|18
TGTGCCAGCAGCCAAGACTTCCGGAGGGGACAGGGGGCGGAAAAACTGTTTTTT
CASSQDFRRGQGAEKLFF
>TRBJ1-1|TRBD1|-|TRBV5-4|15
TGTGCCAGCAGCTTTTACAGGGGGGGGAACACTGAAGCTTTCTTT
CASSFYRGGNTEAFF
>TRBJ2-7|TRBD1|-|TRBV13|17
TGTGCCAGCAGCTTTTCTTCGTCGGGGACAGTAAGGCACGAGCAGTACTTC
CASSFSSSGTVRHEQYF
>TRBJ2-5|TRBD2|-|TRBV4-3|20
TGCGCCAGCAGCCAAGTGGTAGCGGGTATAGGACTAGCGGTTAAGGAGACCCAGTACTTC
CASSQVVAGIGLAVKETQYF
>TRBJ1-2|TRBD1|-|TRBV28|10
TGTGCCAGCGGAGACAGGGTAGGCACCTTC
CASGDRVGTF
>TRBJ2-2|-|-|TRBV6-4|13
TGTGCCAGCAGTGACAGAAACACCGGGGAGCTGTTTTTT
CASSDRNTGELFF
>TRBJ2-1|TRBD2|-|TRBV7-3|19
TGTGCCAGCAGCTTAGACCTGAGGACTAGCGGGAAGGTCAAGAATGAGCAGTTCTTC
CASSLDLRTSGKVKNEQFF
>TRBJ1-2|-|-|TRBV5-4|14
TGTGCCAGCAGCTCCCGACAGATTAACTATGGCTACACCTTC
CASSSRQINYGYTF
>TRBJ1-6|-|few|TRBV13|16
TGTGCCAGCAGCTCTACCCTCAGGGGCGATAATTCACCCCTCCACTTT
CASSSTLRGDNSPLHF
>TRBJ1-4|TRBD1|-|TRBV25-1|14
TGTGCCAGCAGGGCGACGGGACAGAATGAAAAACTGTTTTTT
CASRATGQNEKLFF
>TRBJ1-3|-|once|TRBV5-6|16
TGTGCCAGCAGCTTGGGGGGCCCGCGATCTGGAAACACCATATATTTT
CASSLGGPRSGNTIYF
>TRBJ2-3|TRBD2|-|TRBV28|15
TGTGCCAGCAGCCGCGGGGGGGTCCGCACAGATACGCAGTATTTT
CASSRGGVRTDTQYF
>TRBJ2-3|-|-|TRBV30|13
TGTGCCTGGACCGGGGCGGCCACAGATACGCAGTATTTT
CAWTGAATDTQYF